This T cell receptor (beta chain) appears in the sequencing data of a study of cytotoxic CD8 clonotypes in ibrutinib-treated CLL. Study-wide background: On average, about 97,000 productive rearrangements and around 260,000 productive templates per sample. Findings and caveats of the study: Clonality increased at ibrutinib response, then returned toward baseline at progression. At the start, clonality exceeded age-matched healthy donors and followed circulating CD8+ T-cell counts.

Germline V lookup: CDR1 SGHTS, CDR2 YDEGEE. This CDR3 is 14 amino acids long. The junction had 8 bases not matched to a gene; V was cut back by 5 bases and J by 4 bases. As regards this clone: Its cognate antigen is unknown.

T cells were sequenced at a targeted depth of 1 in 200,000 to 1 in 1 million. Repertoires were generated with immunoSEQ multiplex PCR, while TCRdb's copy carries only in-frame clones and drops some. The sample shows some 140,000 clones, 85% to 95% of them seen only once. The V gene is TRBV5-8, the J gene TRBJ1-2, with 7 positions matching TRBD1. The origin of this receptor is a human donor with chronic lymphocytic leukemia. The sample in question was PBMCs, obtained after 12 months of ibrutinib treatment. The CDR3 sequence: CASSWNRGGYGYTF. CDR3 sequence (DNA): TGTGCCAGCAGTTGGAACAGGGGAGGCTATGGCTACACCTTC.